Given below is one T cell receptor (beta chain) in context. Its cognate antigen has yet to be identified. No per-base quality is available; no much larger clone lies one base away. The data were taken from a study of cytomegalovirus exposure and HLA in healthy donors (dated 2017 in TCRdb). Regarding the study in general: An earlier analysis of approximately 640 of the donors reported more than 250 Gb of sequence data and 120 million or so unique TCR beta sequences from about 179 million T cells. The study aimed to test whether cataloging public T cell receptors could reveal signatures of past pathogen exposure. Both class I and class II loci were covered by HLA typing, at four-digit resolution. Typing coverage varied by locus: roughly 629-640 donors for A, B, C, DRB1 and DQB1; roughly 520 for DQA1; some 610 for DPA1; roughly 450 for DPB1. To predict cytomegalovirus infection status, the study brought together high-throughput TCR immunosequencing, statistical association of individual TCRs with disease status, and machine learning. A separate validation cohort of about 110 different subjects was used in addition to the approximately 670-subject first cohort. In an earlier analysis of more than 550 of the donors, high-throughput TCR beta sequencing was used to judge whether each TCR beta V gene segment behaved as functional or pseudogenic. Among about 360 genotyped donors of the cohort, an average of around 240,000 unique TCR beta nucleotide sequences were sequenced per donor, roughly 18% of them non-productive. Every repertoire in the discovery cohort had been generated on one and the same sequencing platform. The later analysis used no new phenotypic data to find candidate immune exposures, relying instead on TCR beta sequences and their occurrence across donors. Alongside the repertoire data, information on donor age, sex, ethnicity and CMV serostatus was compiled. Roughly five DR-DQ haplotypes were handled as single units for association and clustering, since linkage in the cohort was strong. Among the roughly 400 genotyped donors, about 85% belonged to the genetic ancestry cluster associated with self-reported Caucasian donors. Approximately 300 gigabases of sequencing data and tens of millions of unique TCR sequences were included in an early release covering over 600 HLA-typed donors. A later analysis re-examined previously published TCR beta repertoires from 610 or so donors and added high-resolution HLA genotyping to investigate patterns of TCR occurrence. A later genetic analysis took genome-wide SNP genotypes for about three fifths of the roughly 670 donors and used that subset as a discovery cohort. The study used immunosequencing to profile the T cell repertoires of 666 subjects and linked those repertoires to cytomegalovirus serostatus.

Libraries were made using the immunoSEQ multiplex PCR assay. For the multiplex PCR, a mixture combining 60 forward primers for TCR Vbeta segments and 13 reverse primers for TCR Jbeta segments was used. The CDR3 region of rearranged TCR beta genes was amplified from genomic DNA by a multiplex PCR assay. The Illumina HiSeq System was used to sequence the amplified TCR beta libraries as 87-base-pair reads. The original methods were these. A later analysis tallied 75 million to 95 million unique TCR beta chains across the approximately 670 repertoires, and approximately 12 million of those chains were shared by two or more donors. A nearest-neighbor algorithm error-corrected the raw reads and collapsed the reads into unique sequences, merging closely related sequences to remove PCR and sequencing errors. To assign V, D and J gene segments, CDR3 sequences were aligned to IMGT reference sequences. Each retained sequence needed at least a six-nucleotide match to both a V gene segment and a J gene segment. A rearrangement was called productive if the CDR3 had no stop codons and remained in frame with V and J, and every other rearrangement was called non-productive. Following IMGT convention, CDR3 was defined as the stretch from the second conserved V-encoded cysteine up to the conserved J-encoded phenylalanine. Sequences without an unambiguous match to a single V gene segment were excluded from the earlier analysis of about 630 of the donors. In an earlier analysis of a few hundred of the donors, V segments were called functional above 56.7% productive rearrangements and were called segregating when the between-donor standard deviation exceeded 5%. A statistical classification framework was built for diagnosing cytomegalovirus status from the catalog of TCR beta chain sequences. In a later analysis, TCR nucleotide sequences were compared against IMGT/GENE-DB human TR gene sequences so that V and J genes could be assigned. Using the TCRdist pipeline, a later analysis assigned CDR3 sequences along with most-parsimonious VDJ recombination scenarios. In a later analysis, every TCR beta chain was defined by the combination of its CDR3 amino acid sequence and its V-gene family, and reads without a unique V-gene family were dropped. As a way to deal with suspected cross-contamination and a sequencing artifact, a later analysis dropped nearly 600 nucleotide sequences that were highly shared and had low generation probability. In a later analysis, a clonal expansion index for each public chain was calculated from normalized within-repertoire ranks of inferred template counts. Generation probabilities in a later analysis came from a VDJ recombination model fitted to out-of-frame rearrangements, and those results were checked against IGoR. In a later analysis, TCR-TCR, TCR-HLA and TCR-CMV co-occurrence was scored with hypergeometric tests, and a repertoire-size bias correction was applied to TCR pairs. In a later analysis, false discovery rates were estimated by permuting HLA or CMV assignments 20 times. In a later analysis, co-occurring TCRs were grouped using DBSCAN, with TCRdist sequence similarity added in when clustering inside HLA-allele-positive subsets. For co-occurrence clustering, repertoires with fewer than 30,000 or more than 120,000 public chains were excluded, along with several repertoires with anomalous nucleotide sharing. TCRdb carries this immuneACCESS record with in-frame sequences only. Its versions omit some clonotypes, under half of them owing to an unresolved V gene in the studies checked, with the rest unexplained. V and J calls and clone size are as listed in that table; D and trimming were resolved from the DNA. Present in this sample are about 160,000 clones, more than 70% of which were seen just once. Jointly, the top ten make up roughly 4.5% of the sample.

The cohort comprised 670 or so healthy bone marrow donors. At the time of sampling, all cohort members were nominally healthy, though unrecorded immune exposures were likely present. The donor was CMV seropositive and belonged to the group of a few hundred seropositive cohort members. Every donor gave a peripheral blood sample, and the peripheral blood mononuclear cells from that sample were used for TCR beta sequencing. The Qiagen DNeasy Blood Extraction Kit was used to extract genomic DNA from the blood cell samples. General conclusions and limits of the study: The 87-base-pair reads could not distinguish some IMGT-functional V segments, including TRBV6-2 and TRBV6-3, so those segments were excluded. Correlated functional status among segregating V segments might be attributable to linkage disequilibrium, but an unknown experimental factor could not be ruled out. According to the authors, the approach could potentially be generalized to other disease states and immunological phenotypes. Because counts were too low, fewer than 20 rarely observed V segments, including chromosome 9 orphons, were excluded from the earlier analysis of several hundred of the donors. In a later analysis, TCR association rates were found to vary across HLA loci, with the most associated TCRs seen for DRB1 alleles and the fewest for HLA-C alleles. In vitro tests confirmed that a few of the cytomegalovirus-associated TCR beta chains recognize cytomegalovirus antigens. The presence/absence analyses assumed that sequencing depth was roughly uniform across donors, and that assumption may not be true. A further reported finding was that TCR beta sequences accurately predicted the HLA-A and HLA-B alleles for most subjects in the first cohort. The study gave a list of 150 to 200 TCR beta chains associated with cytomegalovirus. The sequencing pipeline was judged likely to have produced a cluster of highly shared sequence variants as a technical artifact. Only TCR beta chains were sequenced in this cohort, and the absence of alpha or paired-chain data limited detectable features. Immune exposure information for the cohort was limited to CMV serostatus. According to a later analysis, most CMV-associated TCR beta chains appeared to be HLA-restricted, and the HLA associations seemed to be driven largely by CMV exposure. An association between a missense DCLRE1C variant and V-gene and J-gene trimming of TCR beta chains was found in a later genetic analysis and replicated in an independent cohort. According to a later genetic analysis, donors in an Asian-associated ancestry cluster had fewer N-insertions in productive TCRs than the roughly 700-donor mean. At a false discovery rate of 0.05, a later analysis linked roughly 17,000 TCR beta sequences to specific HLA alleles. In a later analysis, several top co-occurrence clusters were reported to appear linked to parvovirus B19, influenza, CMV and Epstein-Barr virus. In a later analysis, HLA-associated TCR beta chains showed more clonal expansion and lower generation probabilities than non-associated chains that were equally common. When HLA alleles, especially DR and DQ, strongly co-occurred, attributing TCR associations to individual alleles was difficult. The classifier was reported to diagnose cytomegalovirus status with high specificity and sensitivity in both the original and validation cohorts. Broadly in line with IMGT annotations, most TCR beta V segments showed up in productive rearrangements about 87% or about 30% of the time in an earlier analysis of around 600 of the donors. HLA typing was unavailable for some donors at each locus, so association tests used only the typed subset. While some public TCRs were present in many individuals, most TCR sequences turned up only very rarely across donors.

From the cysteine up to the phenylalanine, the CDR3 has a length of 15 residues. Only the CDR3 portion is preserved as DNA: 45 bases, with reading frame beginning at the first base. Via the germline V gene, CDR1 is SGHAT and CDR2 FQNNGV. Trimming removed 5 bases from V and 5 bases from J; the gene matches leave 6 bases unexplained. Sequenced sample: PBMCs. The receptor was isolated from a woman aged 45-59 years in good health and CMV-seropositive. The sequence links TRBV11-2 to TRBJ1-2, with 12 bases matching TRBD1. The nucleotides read TGTGCCAGCAGCCTGGGACAGGGGGCGGGTTATGGCTACACCTTC. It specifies CASSLGQGAGYGYTF.